This passage covers 13 T cell receptor beta chains from one sample sequenced in a study of T cells in Graves' hyperthyroidism and ophthalmopathy. It was RNA transcripts that yielded the amplified TCR beta CDR3 regions. The primer set for the first-round RT-PCR of the TCR CDR3 was HTBI. Each CDR3 protein gets one entry after TCRdb re-called the multiplex PCR reads with MiXCR. The profile covers 750,000 to 950,000 distinct CDR3 sequences, with 35% to 40% appearing a single time and roughly 8.3% taken by the ten largest. Sequencing was done on a sample of blood. The receptors were gathered from a man aged 18 to 29 with Graves' hyperthyroidism.

This clonotype showed up just a few times. V usage is TRBV7-2 and J usage is TRBJ1-4; D is ambiguous. V was pared by 2 bases and J by 4 bases, with 8 bases between. The length of the CDR3 is 14 residues. Germline loops: CDR1 SGHTA, CDR2 FQGNSA. Here the CDR3 DNA reads TGTGCCAGCAGCTTAACGGGCTATAATGAAAAACTGTTTTTT. The encoded protein is CASSLTGYNEKLFF.

CDR3 DNA: TGTGCCAGCTCTATTTCCGACAGGGCCGAGGGCTACACCTTC. Encoded protein: CASSISDRAEGYTF. The V call is TRBV6-1, the J call TRBJ1-2; TRBD1 agrees at 7 bases. This CDR3 is built from 14 residues. Germline V gene lookup returns CDR1 MNHNS and CDR2 SASEGT. After removal of 8 bases from V and 8 bases from J, the junction contained 14 bases not matched to a gene.

Notes on this clonotype: One base away lies a much larger clone, so this may be a sequencing read error. The genes are TRBV29-1 and TRBJ2-7; D might be TRBD1 (5 bases). The CDR3 sequence is 12 residues long. Germline V gene sequence: CDR1 SQVTM, CDR2 ANQGSEA. The CDR3 region has the DNA TGCAGCGCTGAAGACCAGGGCTACAAGCAGTACTTC. Protein product: CSAEDQGYKQYF.

In this sample, this clonotype turned up many times. The chain is built from TRBV29-1 and TRBJ2-2; D is unclear. This CDR3 region has 11 residues. The V end was cut by 4 bases, the J end by 7 bases, with 7 bases between. CDR1 SQVTM and CDR2 ANQGSEA come from the germline V gene. The CDR3 region is CSVGRDGELFF. The CDR3 DNA sequence: TGCAGCGTTGGGAGAGACGGGGAGCTGTTTTTT.

This clonotype has only a few counts. V gene TRBV19 combines with J gene TRBJ1-1, with D perhaps matching TRBD1 (5 bases). CDR3 size: 11 residues. Per the germline V gene, CDR1 is LNHDA and CDR2 is SQIVND (reference sequence). V was cut by 7 bases and J by 5 bases, with 8 bases left in between. CDR3 amino acids: CASKWGTEAFF. For the CDR3, the DNA is TGTGCCAGTAAGTGGGGGACTGAAGCTTTCTTT.

Many counts were recorded for this clonotype. The rearrangement uses TRBV10-3 and TRBJ1-4, with D unclear. This CDR3 spans 12 amino acids. Germline CDR1 ENHRY, CDR2 SYGVKD. Trimming took 0 bases from V and 14 from J, leaving 10 bases between them. This CDR3 is CAISESTGRLFF. CDR3 sequence (DNA): TGTGCCATCAGTGAGTCGACTGGCCGGCTGTTTTTT.

The genes are TRBV9 and TRBJ1-1; 10 bases line up with TRBD1. CDR1 and CDR2 (germline): SGDLS, YYNGEE. Trimming took 0 bases from V and 4 from J; bases not matched to a gene: 12. This CDR3 has 18 amino acids. The CDR3 loop is CASSVERDRGVGRTEAFF. The CDR3 DNA sequence: TGTGCCAGCAGCGTAGAGAGGGACAGGGGAGTAGGTCGCACTGAAGCTTTCTTT.

The table lists this clonotype with a few counts. The gene calls are TRBV12-3 or TRBV12-4 and TRBJ2-7, with a tentative D call TRBD2 (5 bases). The CDR3 spans 15 residues. The ends were cut back, 3 bases at V and 0 bases at J, with 12 bases in the middle. As DNA, the CDR3 is TGTGCCAGCAGTTTTCTAGCCGGCTCCTCCTACGAGCAGTACTTC. Its protein is CASSFLAGSSYEQYF.

In its sample, this clonotype was seen many times. The chain recombines TRBV7-2 with TRBJ2-5, with no clear D. Per the germline V gene, CDR1 is SGHTA and CDR2 is FQGNSA. The V and J ends lost 6 bases and 0 bases respectively, with 8 bases between them. The CDR3 has 13 residues. CDR3 amino acids: CASRLGHQETQYF. The CDR3 nucleotides are TGTGCCAGCAGGCTGGGTCACCAAGAGACCCAGTACTTC.

This clonotype came up a few times. The V and J genes are TRBV12-3 or TRBV12-4 and TRBJ1-2; D not resolved. This CDR3 comprises 14 residues. V was pared by 1 base and J by 6 bases, with 12 bases between. The CDR3 loop reads CASSLETPGNGYTF. As DNA, the CDR3 is TGTGCCAGCAGTTTAGAGACACCTGGGAATGGCTACACCTTC.

The rearrangement uses TRBV29-1 and TRBJ1-5; the D is unclear. The CDR3 sequence is 11 residues long. From germline, CDR1 is SQVTM and CDR2 ANQGSEA. Trimming removed 8 bases at V and 7 bases at J, with 12 bases between. DNA of the CDR3: TGCAGCAGTTCGGCGGGGCAGCCCCAGCATTTT. It translates to CSSSAGQPQHF.

The chain couples TRBV15 to TRBJ2-5; D remains ambiguous. Germline V gene sequence: CDR1 LNHNV, CDR2 YYDKDF (reference sequence). Trimming took 3 bases from V and 9 from J, leaving 17 bases between them. The CDR3 contains 14 residues. The CDR3 is CATSRQERGQPQYF. In DNA, the CDR3 is TGTGCCACCAGCAGGCAGGAACGAGGTCAGCCCCAGTACTTC.

V gene TRBV19 combines with J gene TRBJ2-6; D call uncertain. Germline V gene lookup returns CDR1 LNHDA and CDR2 SQIVND (reference sequence). Trimming took 5 bases from V and 0 from J, leaving 11 bases between them. The length of the CDR3 is 16 residues. CDR3 residues: CASSVGGVSGANVLTF. The CDR3 bases are TGTGCCAGTAGTGTAGGTGGGGTCTCTGGGGCCAACGTCCTGACTTTC.